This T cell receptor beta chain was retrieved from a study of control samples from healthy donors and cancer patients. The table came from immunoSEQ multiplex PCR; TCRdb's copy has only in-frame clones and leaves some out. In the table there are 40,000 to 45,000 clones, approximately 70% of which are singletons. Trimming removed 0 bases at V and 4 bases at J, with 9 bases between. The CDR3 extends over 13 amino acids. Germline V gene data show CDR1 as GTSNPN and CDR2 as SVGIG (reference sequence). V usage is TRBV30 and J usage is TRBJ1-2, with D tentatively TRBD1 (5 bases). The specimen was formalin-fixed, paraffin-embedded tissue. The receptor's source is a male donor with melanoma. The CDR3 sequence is CAWSVGQGYGYTF. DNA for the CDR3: TGTGCCTGGAGTGTAGGCCAGGGCTATGGCTACACCTTC.